Each of the 8 T cell receptor beta chains below was sequenced from the same sample in a study of blood T cell repertoires in COVID-19. Here immunoSEQ multiplex PCR was the method, and the copy in TCRdb shows in-frame clones only, minus some. This table holds 200,000 to 250,000 clones, over 80% found once. What was sequenced was peripheral blood. These receptors were collected from a man aged 25-45 years who had recovered from COVID-19.

The chain carries TRBV12-5 and TRBJ2-2; 9 bases are shared with TRBD1. The CDR3 extends over 17 amino acids. Per the germline V gene, CDR1 is LGHNT and CDR2 is FRNRAP. The V gene end was trimmed by 2 bases and the J gene end by 6 bases; junction bases not matched to a gene: 10. The CDR3 reads CASGLILGQGIAGELFF. CDR3 coding DNA: TGTGCTAGTGGTTTGATACTCGGACAGGGGATAGCCGGGGAGCTGTTTTTT. Drawing the rest from reference TRBV12-5 and TRBJ2-2, the complete variable domain is DARVTQTPRHKVTEMGQEVTMRCQPILGHNTVFWYRQTMMQGLELLAYFRNRAPLDDSGMPKDRFSAEMPDATLATLKIQPSEPRDSAVYFCASGLILGQGIAGELFFGEGSRLTVL.

The rearrangement links TRBV2 to TRBJ2-3, with 12 bases matching TRBD2. V trimming: 6 bases; J trimming: 4 bases; junction bases outside the gene matches: 5. Germline values: CDR1 SNHLY, CDR2 FYNNEI. The CDR3 is 15 amino acids. The CDR3 region is CASRLAGGRADTQYF. CDR3 sequence (DNA): TGTGCCAGCAGGCTAGCGGGGGGGCGCGCAGATACGCAGTATTTT.

Concerning this clone: An end of the junction does not agree with germline; a read error may underlie this. V usage is TRBV24-1 and J usage is TRBJ1-1; TRBD1 aligns across 8 bases. Germline values: CDR1 KGHDR, CDR2 SFDVKD. The CDR3 runs to 15 residues. In DNA, the CDR3 is TGTGCCACCAGTGATTCGAGGACAGGGAACGCTGAAGCTTTCTTT. Translated: CATSDSRTGNAEAFF.

The chain combines TRBV19 with TRBJ2-1; 8 bases agree with TRBD2. The V gene end was trimmed by 9 bases and the J gene end by 2 bases; junction bases not matched to a gene: 6. This CDR3 comprises 14 residues. Germline V lookup: CDR1 LNHDA, CDR2 SQIVND (reference sequence). For the CDR3, the DNA is TGTGCCAGCGATAGCGGGAATACCTACAATGAGCAGTTCTTC. Its protein product is CASDSGNTYNEQFF.

The chain recombines TRBV3-1 (or the pseudogene TRBV3-2) with TRBJ2-3, with 14 bases fitting TRBD2. CDR1 LGHDT and CDR2 YNNKEL come from the germline V gene (reference sequence). The CDR3 is 17 residues long. V trimming: 4 bases; J trimming: 5 bases; junction bases outside the gene matches: 8. The CDR3 nucleotides are TGTGCCAGCAGCCGAATAGGACTAGCGGGGGGTGGAGATACGCAGTATTTT. Protein sequence: CASSRIGLAGGGDTQYF.

This clone was seen only a few times. V is TRBV7-9 and J is TRBJ1-5, with D maybe TRBD1 (6 bases). Germline assignment: CDR1 SEHNR and CDR2 FQNEAQ (reference sequence). Trimming removed 1 base at V and 9 bases at J, with 16 bases between. The CDR3 sequence is 15 residues long. The CDR3 region is CASSLGGQTAGPQHF. In DNA form, the CDR3 reads TGTGCCAGCAGCTTAGGCGGACAGACCGCGGGGCCCCAGCATTTT.

The rearrangement links TRBV5-1 to TRBJ1-2; 12 nucleotides line up with TRBD1. The CDR3 runs to 20 residues. V lost 2 bases to trimming and J lost 2 bases; unmatched junction nucleotides: 16. Germline loops: CDR1 SGHRS, CDR2 YFSETQ. CDR3 in amino acids: CASSFQTGTGGSLGNYGYTF. In nucleotides, the CDR3 is TGCGCCAGCAGCTTTCAAACCGGGACAGGGGGCTCCCTGGGAAACTATGGCTACACCTTC.

The J gene is TRBJ2-2, the V gene TRBV5-1, with D possibly being TRBD2 (5 bases). V lost 0 bases to trimming and J lost 7 bases, with 13 bases between them. CDR3 length: 15 amino acids. Germline CDR1 and CDR2: SGHRS and YFSETQ. This chain's CDR3 is CASSLAGVTNGELFF. CDR3 nucleotides: TGCGCCAGCAGCTTGGCCGGGGTTACGAACGGGGAGCTGTTTTTT.